This TCR beta chain came from a study of T-cell reconstitution after alpha-beta-depleted transplantation in children. Study-wide results and caveats: About two months after transplant, alpha-beta T cells reportedly came from several hundred expanded graft clones.

Unique molecular identifiers tagged the TCRbeta library. TCRdb passed the PCR reads through MiXCR, listing each CDR3 protein once. The sample consists of about 440,000 distinct CDR3 sequences, over 40% of them appearing once. On this clonotype itself: Its antigen is as yet unknown. A single base separates this from a much larger clone, so it may be a read error.

CDR3 length equals 15 residues. Germline CDR1 is DFQATT and CDR2 is SNEGSKA (reference sequence). Trimming took off 2 bases at V and 0 bases at J, with 10 bases between the two ends. The specimen was PBMCs, collected before TCRalphabeta/CD19-depleted stem cell transplant. This chain joins TRBV20-1 and TRBJ2-2; TRBD2 is a possible D gene (6 bases). The sequence derives from a girl between 2 and 10 years old with aplastic anemia, due to receive a stem cell transplant. The CDR3 bases are TGCAGTGCTAGACTCGGCGGGACGAACACCGGGGAGCTGTTTTTT. This translates into CSARLGGTNTGELFF.